Presented here are 25 T cell receptor beta chains from one specimen sequenced in a study of T-cell memory formation after mild COVID-19. TCRdb used MiXCR to reprocess the 5' RACE reads, holding one entry per CDR3 protein. The data show about 84,000 distinct CDR3 sequences, about 15% seen once. The specimen sequenced was PBMCs or a T cell subset sorted from them (not recorded which). These TCRs come from an adult woman who had mild COVID-19 (a few samples of this study predate the infection). Cell type and time point are not known.

This clonotype has a handful of counts. The chain recombines TRBV4-1 with TRBJ2-7; a possible D gene is TRBD1 (7 bases). The CDR3 consists of 15 residues. Germline V CDR1 and CDR2: MGHRA, YSYEKL. The germline V and J ends were trimmed by 0 bases and 6 bases, with 15 bases remaining between them. Written as DNA, the CDR3 is TGCGCCAGCAGCCAAGAAAGCCAGGGGGGTTTCGAGCAGTACTTC. Its translation: CASSQESQGGFEQYF.

This clonotype was counted ten times or more. The J gene is TRBJ2-7, the V gene TRBV7-2; the match to TRBD2 covers 7 bases. With V trimmed by 4 bases and J by 3 bases, 18 bases remained unmatched. The germline V gene encodes CDR1 SGHTA and CDR2 FQGNSA. The CDR3 has 18 amino acids. Here the CDR3 reads CASSYVRVRAGPFYEQYF. CDR3 sequence (DNA): TGTGCCAGCAGCTACGTGAGGGTTCGAGCGGGACCATTCTACGAGCAGTACTTC.

The V gene is TRBV6-4, the J gene TRBJ2-1; D perhaps matches TRBD1 (6 bases). Per the germline V gene, CDR1 is MRHNA and CDR2 is SNTAGT. V lost 5 bases and J lost 0, with 11 bases in between. This CDR3 spans 15 amino acids. This CDR3 reads CASSRAGDSYNEQFF. The CDR3 DNA follows: TGTGCCAGCAGTCGGGCAGGGGACTCCTACAATGAGCAGTTCTTC.

This clonotype was observed once. The V call is TRBV7-7, the J call TRBJ2-7; TRBD1 is a possible D gene (6 bases). The length of the CDR3 is 13 residues. Germline V lookup: CDR1 SSHAT, CDR2 FNYEAQ (reference sequence). This chain's CDR3 is CARVSQGCYEQYV. The CDR3, as DNA: TGTGCTAGAGTTTCCCAGGGGTGCTACGAGCAGTACGTC.

The chain employs TRBV6-1 and TRBJ2-7; D tentatively fits TRBD1 or TRBD2 (5 bases each). V shed 4 bases and J shed 2 bases, with 12 bases lying between them. The CDR3 spans 14 residues. CDR1 and CDR2 (germline): MNHNS, SASEGT. The CDR3 here is CASSVLGPTYEQYF. As DNA, the CDR3 is TGTGCCAGCAGTGTCCTGGGACCCACCTACGAGCAGTACTTC.

The V and J genes are TRBV24-1 and TRBJ2-3, with 10 bases that match TRBD2. V shed 2 bases and J 0 bases; nucleotides not matched to a gene: 4. The CDR3 is 17 amino acids. Germline CDR1 KGHDR, CDR2 SFDVKD. In nucleotides, the CDR3 is TGTGCCACCAGTGATTCTGGGACTAGCGATAGCACAGATACGCAGTATTTT. This sequence encodes CATSDSGTSDSTDTQYF.

This clonotype was seen more than once but under ten times. The chain has TRBV20-1 and TRBJ1-5, with D maybe TRBD1 (5 bases). The CDR3 extends over 14 amino acids. Deletions cut 5 bases from V and 5 bases from J, with 16 bases between. In germline, CDR1 is DFQATT, CDR2 SNEGSKA (reference sequence). CDR3: CSAWLGREYQPQHF. The CDR3 nucleotides read TGCAGTGCTTGGTTGGGCAGGGAATATCAGCCCCAGCATTTT.

This clonotype was seen only a few times. The chain carries TRBV19 and TRBJ2-1; possibly TRBD2 for D (5 bases). The CDR3 sequence is 12 residues long. Trimming removed 1 base at V and 8 bases at J, with 6 bases between. CDR1 LNHDA and CDR2 SQIVND come from the germline V gene (reference sequence). CDR3 loop: CASSIGGYEQFF. The CDR3 DNA sequence: TGTGCCAGTAGTATAGGAGGGTATGAGCAGTTCTTC.

V is TRBV7-6 and J is TRBJ1-3; D is possibly TRBD1 (5 bases). Germline V CDR1 and CDR2: SGHVS, FNYEAQ. CDR3 size: 13 residues. With 5 bases removed from V and 7 bases from J, the gap between germline ends came to 12 bases. The CDR3 here is CASSDRGLNTIYF. The CDR3 bases are TGTGCCAGCAGCGATAGGGGTTTGAACACCATATATTTT.

This clonotype has ten or more counts. V is TRBV11-2 and J is TRBJ2-5; D is possibly TRBD1 (6 bases). The V and J ends lost 5 bases and 2 bases respectively, with 12 bases between them. The CDR3 sequence is 14 residues long. Per the germline V gene, CDR1 is SGHAT and CDR2 is FQNNGV. The CDR3 here is CASSPRGNQETQYF. The CDR3 coding sequence is TGTGCCAGCAGCCCGAGGGGGAATCAAGAGACCCAGTACTTC. The full variable domain, its missing parts supplied by reference TRBV11-2 and TRBJ2-5, is EAGVAQSPRYKIIEKRQSVAFWCNPISGHATLYWYQQILGQGPKLLIQFQNNGVVDDSQLPKDRFSAERLKGVDSTLKIQPAKLEDSAVYLCASSPRGNQETQYFGPGTRLLVL.

This clonotype appeared a few times. The chain combines TRBV29-1 with TRBJ1-2; D is unresolved. The CDR3 has 11 amino acids. V was trimmed by 6 bases and J by 5 bases, leaving 10 bases between them. Germline CDR1 SQVTM, CDR2 ANQGSEA. This chain's CDR3 is CSVPTEYGYTF. CDR3 sequence (DNA): TGCAGCGTCCCGACTGAGTATGGCTACACCTTC.

This clonotype was found a few times. This chain uses TRBV6-2 or TRBV6-3 with TRBJ2-2; D gene uncertain. CDR1 is MNHEY, CDR2 SVGEGT, per germline. The CDR3 has 18 amino acids. Deletions cut 0 bases from V and 0 bases from J, with 14 bases between. CDR3 in amino acids: CASSYSVLSHANTGELFF. As DNA, the CDR3 is TGTGCCAGCAGTTACTCGGTACTATCTCACGCGAACACCGGGGAGCTGTTTTTT.

V usage is TRBV12-3 or TRBV12-4 and J usage is TRBJ2-3; D is ambiguous. The CDR3 consists of 12 residues. V gave up 3 bases and J gave up 6 bases, with 7 bases separating them. Here the CDR3 DNA reads TGTGCCAGCAGTTTCTTCCCGGATACGCAGTATTTT. This translates into CASSFFPDTQYF.

This clonotype was counted only a few times. The chain recombines TRBV9 with TRBJ2-3; D remains ambiguous. Trimming took 0 bases from V and 1 from J, leaving 9 bases between them. The length of the CDR3 is 15 residues. Per the germline V gene, CDR1 is SGDLS and CDR2 is YYNGEE. The CDR3 nucleotides are TGTGCCAGCAGCGTAGCGAGGTTTCGCACAGATACGCAGTATTTT. Its protein is CASSVARFRTDTQYF. The variable domain in full, completed from reference TRBV9 and TRBJ2-3, reads DSGVTQTPKHLITATGQRVTLRCSPRSGDLSVYWYQQSLDQGLQFLIQYYNGEERAKGNILERFSAQQFPDLHSELNLSSLELGDSALYFCASSVARFRTDTQYFGPGTRLTVL.

V and J are TRBV7-9 and TRBJ2-3, with D possibly TRBD2 on 5 matching bases. V lost 5 bases to trimming and J lost 1 base, with 13 bases between them. Germline V gives CDR1 SEHNR, CDR2 FQNEAQ (reference sequence). The CDR3 length is 15 residues. The CDR3 protein is CASSVGSTGTDTQYF. Written as DNA, the CDR3 is TGTGCCAGCAGCGTTGGGAGTACGGGCACAGATACGCAGTATTTT.

The chain is built from TRBV7-9 and TRBJ2-1, with 9 bases aligning to TRBD1. After removal of 4 bases from V and 8 bases from J, the junction contained 12 bases not matched to a gene. Germline CDR1 and CDR2: SEHNR and FQNEAQ (reference sequence). The CDR3 contains 16 residues. The CDR3 sequence is CASSSLPGQGLHEQFF. For the CDR3, the DNA is TGTGCCAGCAGCTCCCTTCCGGGACAGGGTCTGCATGAGCAGTTCTTC. Complete variable domain (other parts from reference TRBV7-9 and TRBJ2-1): DTGVSQNPRHKITKRGQNVTFRCDPISEHNRLYWYRQTLGQGPEFLTYFQNEAQLEKSRLLSDRFSAERPKGSFSTLEIQRTEQGDSAMYLCASSSLPGQGLHEQFFGPGTRLTVL.

This clonotype appeared a few times. The chain recombines TRBV7-9 with TRBJ2-3, with 11 nucleotides matching TRBD2. The V segment lost 5 bases and the J segment 2 bases; nucleotides outside the gene matches: 12. The CDR3 runs to 18 residues. The germline CDR1 and CDR2 sequences are SEHNR and FQNEAQ (reference sequence). CDR3 residues: CASSPTSGRTRDTDTQYF. In DNA form, the CDR3 reads TGTGCCAGCAGCCCCACTAGCGGGAGAACGAGGGACACAGATACGCAGTATTTT.

This sequence joins TRBV6-5 and TRBJ2-1; D is tentatively TRBD1 or TRBD2 (5 bases each). Germline values: CDR1 MNHEY, CDR2 SVGAGI. Trimming stripped 7 bases from V and 8 bases from J, with 18 bases between. The CDR3 has 14 amino acids. The CDR3 sequence: CASNGADRPHEQFF. Here the CDR3 DNA reads TGTGCCAGCAACGGGGCAGACCGCCCCCATGAGCAGTTCTTC.

The rearrangement uses TRBV2 and TRBJ2-1; maybe TRBD2 (6 bases). The CDR3 length is 12 residues. CDR1 SNHLY and CDR2 FYNNEI come from the germline V gene. V lost 7 bases to trimming and J lost 8 bases, with 12 bases between them. The CDR3 DNA follows: TGTGCCAGCATCCAAGGCGGGGATGAGCAGTTCTTC. Residues: CASIQGGDEQFF.

The chain uses TRBV12-3 or TRBV12-4 and TRBJ2-1; TRBD2 aligns across 11 bases. The CDR3 sequence is 16 residues long. V dropped 5 bases and J dropped 2; count of bases not matched to a gene: 5. CDR3 sequence reads: CASSPTSGSPYNEQFF. The CDR3 nucleotides read TGTGCCAGCAGTCCAACTAGCGGGAGTCCCTACAATGAGCAGTTCTTC.

This clonotype was seen a handful of times. The gene calls are TRBV4-2 and TRBJ2-1, with TRBD2 matching 7 bases. This CDR3 is 15 amino acids long. After removal of 0 bases from V and 8 bases from J, the junction contained 7 bases not matched to a gene. From germline, CDR1 is LGHNA and CDR2 YNFKEQ. CDR3 nucleotide sequence: TGTGCCAGCAGCCAAGATTCGACTAGCCCCGATGAGCAGTTCTTC. Translation gives CASSQDSTSPDEQFF.

This clonotype was observed at least ten times. Here the CDR3 DNA reads TGTGCCAGCAGCCCAGGGGTTCAAGAGACCCAGTACTTC. Translation: CASSPGVQETQYF. The chain joins TRBV7-9 to TRBJ2-5; tentatively, D is TRBD1 (6 bases). This CDR3 has 13 amino acids. V was pared by 5 bases and J by 2 bases, with 9 bases between. Germline CDR1 and CDR2: SEHNR and FQNEAQ (reference sequence). Complete variable domain (other parts from reference TRBV7-9 and TRBJ2-5): DTGVSQNPRHKITKRGQNVTFRCDPISEHNRLYWYRQTLGQGPEFLTYFQNEAQLEKSRLLSDRFSAERPKGSFSTLEIQRTEQGDSAMYLCASSPGVQETQYFGPGTRLLVL.

This clonotype was counted between two and nine times. This CDR3 reads CASIRGGPFTGELFF. CDR3 DNA: TGTGCCAGTATCAGAGGGGGGCCATTTACCGGGGAGCTGTTTTTT. The chain has TRBV19 and TRBJ2-2, with D possibly being TRBD1 or TRBD2 (6 bases each). Trimming removed 7 bases from V and 5 bases from J, with 17 bases in between. This CDR3 region has 15 residues. Germline-derived CDR1 and CDR2 are LNHDA and SQIVND (reference sequence). Supplemented by reference TRBV19 and TRBJ2-2, the full variable domain reads DGGITQSPKYLFRKEGQNVTLSCEQNLNHDAMYWYRQDPGQGLRLIYYSQIVNDFQKGDIAEGYSVSREKKESFPLTVTSAQKNPTAFYLCASIRGGPFTGELFFGEGSRLTVL.

This clonotype has ten or more counts. J is TRBJ2-3 and V is TRBV2, with D possibly called TRBD1 or TRBD2 (5 bases each). The germline V gene has CDR1 SNHLY and CDR2 FYNNEI. This CDR3 has 16 amino acids. Trimming shortened V by 4 bases and J by 3 bases, and 17 bases separated the two germline ends. The DNA for the CDR3 is TGTGCCAGCAGTGCAAGACAGTCTGAGGGTACAGATACGCAGTATTTT. Protein product: CASSARQSEGTDTQYF.

This clonotype has more than one count but fewer than ten. V is TRBV9 and J is TRBJ2-7; TRBD2 agrees at 13 bases. V lost 3 bases and J lost 13; bases outside the gene matches: 7. Per germline, CDR1 SGDLS and CDR2 YYNGEE. This CDR3 has 13 residues. The CDR3 DNA follows: TGTGCCAGCAGCGGGGGGACTAGCGGGACTCTATACTTC. Amino acids: CASSGGTSGTLYF. The full variable domain, completed using reference TRBV9 and TRBJ2-7, is DSGVTQTPKHLITATGQRVTLRCSPRSGDLSVYWYQQSLDQGLQFLIQYYNGEERAKGNILERFSAQQFPDLHSELNLSSLELGDSALYFCASSGGTSGTLYFGPGTRLTVT.